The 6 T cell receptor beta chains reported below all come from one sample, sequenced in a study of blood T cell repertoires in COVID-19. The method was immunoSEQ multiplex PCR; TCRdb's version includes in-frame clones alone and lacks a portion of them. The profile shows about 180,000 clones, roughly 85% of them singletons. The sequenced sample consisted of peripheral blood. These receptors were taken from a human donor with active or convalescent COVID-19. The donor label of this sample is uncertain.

The DNA of the CDR3 is TGCGCCAGCAGTGGCGGGCTAGCGGGAGGTGGAAGCACAGATACGCAGTATTTT. Amino acids: CASSGGLAGGGSTDTQYF. This chain links TRBV10-1 with TRBJ2-3; 11 bases map to TRBD2. CDR3 size: 18 residues. Germline lookup yields CDR1 WNHNN and CDR2 SYGVQD (reference sequence). V dropped 4 bases and J dropped 0; count of bases not matched to a gene: 9.

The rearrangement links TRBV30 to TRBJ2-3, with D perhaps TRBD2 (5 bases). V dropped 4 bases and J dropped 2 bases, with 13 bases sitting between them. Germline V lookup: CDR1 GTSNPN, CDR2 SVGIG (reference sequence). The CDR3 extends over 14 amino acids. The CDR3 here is CAWNIIRDTDTQYF. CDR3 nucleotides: TGTGCCTGGAACATCATCCGGGACACAGATACGCAGTATTTT.

CDR3: CASSHLRGRDEQYF. Here the CDR3 DNA reads TGTGCCAGCAGCCACCTCCGGGGGAGGGACGAGCAGTACTTC. The chain combines TRBV7-2 with TRBJ2-7; 7 bases are a match to TRBD2. CDR3 length equals 14 residues. Germline CDR1 SGHTA, CDR2 FQGNSA. Trimming at V came to 5 bases and at J to 5 bases, leaving 9 bases not matched to a gene.

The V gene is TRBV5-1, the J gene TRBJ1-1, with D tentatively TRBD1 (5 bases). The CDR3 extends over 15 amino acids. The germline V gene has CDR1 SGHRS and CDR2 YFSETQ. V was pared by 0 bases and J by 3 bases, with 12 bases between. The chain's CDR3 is CASSLGGAGDTEAFF. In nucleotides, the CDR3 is TGCGCCAGCAGCTTGGGAGGGGCGGGGGACACTGAAGCTTTCTTT.

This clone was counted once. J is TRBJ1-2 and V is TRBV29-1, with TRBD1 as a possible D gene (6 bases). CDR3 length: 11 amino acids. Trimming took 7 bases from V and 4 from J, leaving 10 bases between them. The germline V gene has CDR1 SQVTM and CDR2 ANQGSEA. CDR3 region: CSGQGFYGYTF. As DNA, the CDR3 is TGCAGCGGCCAGGGGTTCTATGGCTACACCTTC. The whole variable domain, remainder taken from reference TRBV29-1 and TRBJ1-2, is SAVISQKPSRDICQRGTSLTIQCQVDSQVTMMFWYRQQPGQSLTLIATANQGSEATYESGFVIDKFPISRPNLTFSTLTVSNMSPEDSSIYLCSGQGFYGYTFGSGTRLTVV.

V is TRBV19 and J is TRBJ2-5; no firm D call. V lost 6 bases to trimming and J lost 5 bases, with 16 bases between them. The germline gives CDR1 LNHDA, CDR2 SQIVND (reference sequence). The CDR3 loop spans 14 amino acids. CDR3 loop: CASREEQSFETQYF. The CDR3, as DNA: TGTGCCAGTAGGGAAGAACAGTCATTCGAGACCCAGTACTTC.